Sequencing of this T cell receptor (beta chain) was carried out in a study of metastatic and nonmetastatic thyroid tumors. Study at large: Both malignant and benign thyroid patients supplied peripheral blood and tumor or nodule tissue samples, across which the repertoires of these patients were then compared.

In the study's own analysis: The distant-metastasis classifier for papillary thyroid cancer was built from CDR3 differences across clinicopathological groups. TCRdb re-called the PCR reads via MiXCR. TCRdb, not the original authors, processed these V and J calls. The repertoire includes 35,000 to 50,000 clones, approximately 13% of them detected once, and 8% to 9.5% sits in the top ten. This clone was detected many times. Its antigen is unidentified. No patient received treatment before thyroid surgery. Study results and limitations: According to reports, the diversity of TCR beta was significantly higher in malignant thyroid tumors than in benign nodules, and this held in both blood and tumor samples.

Germline lookup yields CDR1 SGHTA and CDR2 FQGTGA. This CDR3 contains 15 residues. Losses at the gene ends were 3 bases for V and 4 bases for J; bases not matched to a gene: 9. The rearrangement uses TRBV7-3 and TRBJ2-7; the match to TRBD1 covers 7 bases. Sequenced material: blood. The sequence was collected from a female donor with papillary thyroid cancer or a benign thyroid nodule (not recorded which). Some clones in this sample may be carry-over from other donors' samples. The CDR3 coding sequence is TGTGCCAGCAGCTTGACAGGGTTGGGAAGTTACGAGCAGTACTTC. Translation: CASSLTGLGSYEQYF.